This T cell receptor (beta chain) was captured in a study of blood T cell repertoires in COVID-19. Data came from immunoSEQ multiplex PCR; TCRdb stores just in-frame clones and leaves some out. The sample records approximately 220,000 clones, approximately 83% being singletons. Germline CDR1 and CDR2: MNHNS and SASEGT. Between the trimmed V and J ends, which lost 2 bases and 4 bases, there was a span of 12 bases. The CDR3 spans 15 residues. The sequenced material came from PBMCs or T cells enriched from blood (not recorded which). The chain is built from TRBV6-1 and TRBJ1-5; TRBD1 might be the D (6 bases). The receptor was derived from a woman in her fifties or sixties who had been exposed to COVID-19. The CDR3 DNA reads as TGTGCCAGCAGTGAATTACAGGGAGGGAATCAGCCCCAGCATTTT. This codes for CASSELQGGNQPQHF.